The rows below give T cell receptor beta chains drawn from one sample of a study of blood T cell repertoires in COVID-19. The assay was immunoSEQ multiplex PCR, and TCRdb's table has in-frame clones only and misses some. The sample records 300,000 to 500,000 clones, roughly 87% being singletons. The sequencing sample was made of PBMCs or T cells enriched from blood (not recorded which). These receptors came from a woman between 35 and 50 years old with acute COVID-19. Both conserved end residues are part of each CDR3. D genes are given only for firm matches. The listing skips clone size in some rows; elsewhere it reads once, few, many or a size class.

j_call: TRBJ2-2
clone_size: once
v_call: TRBV3-1/TRBV3-2
d_call: TRBD2
cdr3_nt: TGTGCCAGCAGCCGGACTAGCGGGGGGGCTGACACCGGGGAGCTGTTTTTT
cdr3_aa: CASSRTSGGADTGELFF

j_call: TRBJ1-1
clone_size: -
v_call: TRBV5-1
d_call: -
cdr3_nt: TGCGCCAGCAGCCCGGGTCTGAACACTGAAGCTTTCTTT
cdr3_aa: CASSPGLNTEAFF

j_call: TRBJ2-7
clone_size: -
v_call: TRBV7-9
d_call: TRBD2
cdr3_nt: TGTGCCAGCAGCCCGGGGGGTAGGAGTCAGGACTACGAGCAGTACTTC
cdr3_aa: CASSPGGRSQDYEQYF

j_call: TRBJ2-7
clone_size: -
v_call: TRBV13
d_call: -
cdr3_nt: TGTGCCAGCAGCTCACCGGAACAGGGCTTGGGGGAGCAGTACTTC
cdr3_aa: CASSSPEQGLGEQYF

j_call: TRBJ1-3
clone_size: -
v_call: TRBV25-1
d_call: -
cdr3_nt: TGTGCCAGCAGTGACAGAAACACCATATATTTT
cdr3_aa: CASSDRNTIYF

j_call: TRBJ1-5
clone_size: -
v_call: TRBV27
d_call: TRBD1
cdr3_nt: TGTGCCAGCCACCGACAGGGGAGCAATCAGCCCCAGCATTTT
cdr3_aa: CASHRQGSNQPQHF

j_call: TRBJ2-2
clone_size: -
v_call: TRBV6-5
d_call: TRBD1
cdr3_nt: TGTGCCAGCAGGACCGGGACAGAGAACACCGGGGAGCTGTTTTTT
cdr3_aa: CASRTGTENTGELFF

j_call: TRBJ2-3
clone_size: -
v_call: TRBV9
d_call: -
cdr3_nt: TGTGCCAGCAGCGTAAGGCTAGAGATAGATACGCAGTATTTT
cdr3_aa: CASSVRLEIDTQYF

j_call: TRBJ2-3
clone_size: few
v_call: TRBV2
d_call: TRBD2
cdr3_nt: TGTGCCAGCAGTGAAGACTCGGGGGGACCACTAGATACGCAGTATTTT
cdr3_aa: CASSEDSGGPLDTQYF

j_call: TRBJ1-1
clone_size: -
v_call: TRBV12-3/TRBV12-4
d_call: -
cdr3_nt: TGTGCCAGCAGTCCCCCCGGGAACACTGAAGCTTTCTTT
cdr3_aa: CASSPPGNTEAFF

j_call: TRBJ2-5
clone_size: -
v_call: TRBV19
d_call: TRBD1
cdr3_nt: TGTGCCAGTAGTATAGAGCGACAGGGTGGGGAGACCCAGTACTTC
cdr3_aa: CASSIERQGGETQYF

j_call: TRBJ2-5
clone_size: -
v_call: TRBV6-1
d_call: -
cdr3_nt: TGTGCCAGCAGTGTGGCGCCATACTCCGACTTGGGAGAGACCCAGTACTTC
cdr3_aa: CASSVAPYSDLGETQYF

j_call: TRBJ2-7
clone_size: -
v_call: TRBV15
d_call: TRBD1
cdr3_nt: TGTGCCACCAGCTGGGGACAGTCATACGAGCAGTACTTC
cdr3_aa: CATSWGQSYEQYF

j_call: TRBJ2-7
clone_size: -
v_call: TRBV6-5
d_call: -
cdr3_nt: TGTGCCAGCAGTTATGCCAGGGGTCGCGAGCAGTACTTC
cdr3_aa: CASSYARGREQYF

j_call: TRBJ1-1
clone_size: once
v_call: TRBV10-3
d_call: -
cdr3_nt: TGTGCCATCAGTGCAGGGCGGAACACTGAAGCTTTCTTT
cdr3_aa: CAISAGRNTEAFF

j_call: TRBJ2-5
clone_size: -
v_call: TRBV11-2
d_call: TRBD2
cdr3_nt: TGTGCCAGCAGCTTAGTTATGGGACTAGCAGGGGAGACCCAGTACTTC
cdr3_aa: CASSLVMGLAGETQYF

j_call: TRBJ2-1
clone_size: -
v_call: TRBV6-1
d_call: TRBD2
cdr3_nt: TGTGCCAGCAGTGAAGTGTCTAGCGGTTACATAGAGCAGTTCTTC
cdr3_aa: CASSEVSSGYIEQFF

j_call: TRBJ2-7
clone_size: once
v_call: TRBV19
d_call: TRBD2
cdr3_nt: TGTGCCAGTAGTGGGATTCCTAGCGGGTCCTACGAGCAGTACTTC
cdr3_aa: CASSGIPSGSYEQYF

j_call: TRBJ2-7
clone_size: -
v_call: TRBV30
d_call: TRBD1
cdr3_nt: TGTGCCTGGATCAGTAGTGGGACAGGGATGTACCACGAGCAGTACTTC
cdr3_aa: CAWISSGTGMYHEQYF

j_call: TRBJ2-1
clone_size: -
v_call: TRBV5-1
d_call: TRBD2
cdr3_nt: TGCGCCAGCAGCTTGGTTTTCGGGACTATATACAATGAGCAGTTCTTC
cdr3_aa: CASSLVFGTIYNEQFF

j_call: TRBJ2-7
clone_size: -
v_call: TRBV3-1/TRBV3-2
d_call: TRBD2
cdr3_nt: TGTGCCAGCAGCCAAGGGACTAGCGGGGCCTCCTACGAGCAGTACTTC
cdr3_aa: CASSQGTSGASYEQYF

j_call: TRBJ1-3
clone_size: few
v_call: TRBV18
d_call: TRBD1
cdr3_nt: TGTGCCAGCTCACCAGGCTTTTGGGACAGATCCTCTGGAAACACCATATATTTT
cdr3_aa: CASSPGFWDRSSGNTIYF

j_call: TRBJ2-3
clone_size: few
v_call: TRBV2
d_call: TRBD2
cdr3_nt: TGTGCCAGCAGTGAAATTGGCGGGGGGGCAGCAGATACGCAGTATTTT
cdr3_aa: CASSEIGGGAADTQYF

j_call: TRBJ2-7
clone_size: once
v_call: TRBV5-4
d_call: TRBD2
cdr3_nt: TGTGCCAGCAGCTTGTCGGCTAGCGGGGGTGTCGAGCAGTACTTC
cdr3_aa: CASSLSASGGVEQYF

j_call: TRBJ1-2
clone_size: -
v_call: TRBV7-8
d_call: -
cdr3_nt: TGTGCCAGCAGCCGCGACAGGTTAGATGGCTACACCTTC
cdr3_aa: CASSRDRLDGYTF

j_call: TRBJ1-1
clone_size: -
v_call: TRBV7-9
d_call: TRBD1
cdr3_nt: TGTGCCAGCAGCCCCGTAACAGGGGGCGTCGCTGAAGCTTTCTTT
cdr3_aa: CASSPVTGGVAEAFF

j_call: TRBJ2-1
clone_size: -
v_call: TRBV4-2
d_call: TRBD2
cdr3_nt: TGTGCCAGCAGCCGGTATAGCGGGGGGGCCGACAATGAGCAGTTCTTC
cdr3_aa: CASSRYSGGADNEQFF

j_call: TRBJ1-2
clone_size: -
v_call: TRBV29-1
d_call: TRBD1
cdr3_nt: TGCAGCGTTGCCTCGACAGGGATCAACTATGGCTACACCTTC
cdr3_aa: CSVASTGINYGYTF

j_call: TRBJ1-4
clone_size: -
v_call: TRBV5-4
d_call: TRBD1
cdr3_nt: TGTGCCAGCAGCCTGCAGGGGGCGCGGGAAAAACTGTTTTTT
cdr3_aa: CASSLQGAREKLFF

j_call: TRBJ1-2
clone_size: -
v_call: TRBV10-2
d_call: -
cdr3_nt: TGCGCCAGCAGTTACGCAGGGGACTATGGCTACACCTTC
cdr3_aa: CASSYAGDYGYTF

j_call: TRBJ1-1
clone_size: -
v_call: TRBV18
d_call: -
cdr3_nt: TGTGCCAGCTCGTCGACAGCGAACACTGAAGCTTTCTTT
cdr3_aa: CASSSTANTEAFF

j_call: TRBJ1-3
clone_size: -
v_call: TRBV9
d_call: TRBD1
cdr3_nt: TGTGCCAGCAGCGGAGGGACAGGGTATGGAAACACCATATATTTT
cdr3_aa: CASSGGTGYGNTIYF

j_call: TRBJ1-5
clone_size: -
v_call: TRBV7-8
d_call: -
cdr3_nt: TGTGCCAGCAGGGCGACGGGGGTAAATCAGCCCCAGCATTTT
cdr3_aa: CASRATGVNQPQHF

j_call: TRBJ1-5
clone_size: -
v_call: TRBV7-8
d_call: TRBD1
cdr3_nt: TGTGCCAGCAGCCTTGGGACAGGGAGGGACGGGCCCCAGCATTTT
cdr3_aa: CASSLGTGRDGPQHF

j_call: TRBJ2-1
clone_size: once
v_call: TRBV10-1
d_call: TRBD2
cdr3_nt: TGCGCCAGCATTGGTAGCGGGCGTTACAATGAGCAGTTCTTC
cdr3_aa: CASIGSGRYNEQFF

j_call: TRBJ1-1
clone_size: -
v_call: TRBV4-2
d_call: -
cdr3_nt: TGTGCCAGCAGCCAAGTCCGCCAGGGTGACACTGAAGCTTTCTTT
cdr3_aa: CASSQVRQGDTEAFF

j_call: TRBJ2-1
clone_size: -
v_call: TRBV2
d_call: TRBD2
cdr3_nt: TGTGCCAGCAGTGCAAGCGGGGGGGCCTACAATGAGCAGTTCTTC
cdr3_aa: CASSASGGAYNEQFF

j_call: TRBJ2-1
clone_size: -
v_call: TRBV18
d_call: TRBD1
cdr3_nt: TGTGCCAGCTCACCAGACGGACAGGGGTCGGGTGAGCAGTTCTTC
cdr3_aa: CASSPDGQGSGEQFF

j_call: TRBJ2-3
clone_size: -
v_call: TRBV7-8
d_call: TRBD1
cdr3_nt: TGTGCCAGCAGCTTAGGACAGGGGGATGTGGATACGCAGTATTTT
cdr3_aa: CASSLGQGDVDTQYF